This T cell receptor (beta chain) was found in a study of blood T cell repertoires in COVID-19. Study information: Specimens from acute and convalescent COVID-19 originated in the United States, Italy and Spain.

The CDR3 runs to 16 residues. Trimming shortened V by 7 bases and J by 4 bases, and 22 bases separated the two germline ends. From germline, CDR1 is SNHLY and CDR2 FYNNEI. This clone was seen a single time. Authors' analysis steps: Researchers report that nucleated cell counts were estimated from reference gene primer amplification. Assay used: immunoSEQ multiplex PCR; TCRdb lists only in-frame clones, some missing. That table furnishes V, J and clone size, whereas the DNA furnished D and trimming. The table has 380,000 or so clones, 70% to 90% seen once. Sequencing was done on a sample of peripheral blood. The chain carries TRBV2 and TRBJ1-1, with D perhaps TRBD1 (5 bases). This TCR was recovered from a middle-aged man with acute or convalescent COVID-19. Here the CDR3 DNA reads TGTGCCAGCACCCTGAAGCGGGCAGGGTCGACCACTGAAGCTTTCTTT. Its translation is CASTLKRAGSTTEAFF.